The present entry profiles one T cell receptor beta chain with its context. What antigen it recognizes has not been identified. Base qualities are not at hand, and no much larger clone is one base apart. The CDR3 measures 16 amino acids from cysteine to phenylalanine. Only the CDR3 part of the read is kept: 48 bases, read in frame from the first base. Ends trimmed: V by 5 bases, J by 5 bases; bases unmatched to a gene: 13. From the germline V gene, CDR1 is SGHRS and CDR2 is YFSETQ. Enrolling through a virtual design, the prospective study's participants ranged in age from roughly 18 to 95 years and lived across roughly 23 United States geographic areas. To assign participants to cohorts, the prospective study relied on clinical history that participants themselves reported in a screening survey and a study questionnaire. Recovered participants in ImmuneRACE Cohort 3 were defined by two consecutive negative NP/OP PCR tests, clearance by a healthcare professional, or resolution of symptoms. In the prospective study, mobile phlebotomists collected whole blood, serum and a nasopharyngeal or oropharyngeal swab from each participant. Prospective study participants could optionally give additional blood draws and questionnaires over a roughly two-month period. Before DNA extraction, blood samples from the prospective study were shipped at room temperature or frozen.

TCRbeta CDR3 regions were amplified from genomic DNA using the immunoSEQ Assay, a bias-controlled multiplex PCR. As for how the authors treated the data: The number of nucleated cells in each sample was estimated from the amplification of reference gene primers within the assay. To quantify the absolute abundance of each unique TCRbeta CDR3 rearrangement, sequence reads were collapsed and filtered. Productive Simpson clonality was computed per sample as the square root of Simpson's diversity index over productive rearrangements. TCRdb's version of the immuneACCESS table is confined to in-frame rearrangements and falls short of the full clone set. An unresolved V gene accounts for under half of the shortfall where checked; the remainder is of unknown origin. Clone size and the V and J calls come from that table; the DNA yielded D and trimming. This sample has hundreds of thousands of clones in its table, and around 90% of those were observed once. Jointly, the top ten make up around 1% of the sample.

This sample stems from a study of blood T cell repertoires in COVID-19 (dated by TCRdb to 2020 to 2021). In terms of the full investigation: Collaborator samples came from the United States, Italy and Spain and covered acute and convalescent phases of COVID-19. The material from the prospective study consisted of cDNA or gDNA derived from T cells, B-cell-depleted T cells, or PBMCs. Subjects who had been exposed to COVID-19, were actively infected with it, or had recovered from it provided the deeply sampled blood TCRbeta repertoires that made up the dataset. The repertoires were released in a freely available public database meant as a resource for research on the immune response to SARS-CoV-2. The samples were drawn from two sources: the first 160 participants of the ongoing ImmuneRACE study, and 1,254 subjects contributed by 6 global collaborators. A de-identified subject ID, COVID-19 status, age in years and sex were almost always included in the sample metadata. HLA class I and class II types, where available, came from metadata supplied by the sample provider rather than from assay-based typing. What the authors observed across the whole study: The amount of clinical and demographic metadata varied by source and participant and was provided uncurated.

This sequence originates from a woman in her 30s who had recovered from COVID-19. Sequencing input: PBMCs or T cells enriched from blood (not recorded which). The chain was built from TRBV5-1 and TRBJ1-1; 9 bases in the middle match TRBD1. The CDR3 corresponds to CASSFEQGAFVTEAFF. The base sequence is TGCGCCAGCAGTTTTGAACAGGGGGCATTTGTAACTGAAGCTTTCTTT.